Given below is one T cell receptor (beta chain) in context. As yet, its antigen is unknown. This specimen comes from a study of T cell responses to AZD1222 COVID-19 vaccine. Study details: Second-dose intervals of approximately 4 or approximately 12 weeks were pooled.

General study points: It should be noted that donors were predominantly white British and more often female, and clonal diversity was possibly underestimated. The study found vaccine-associated CD4 TCRs spanning spike, dominant at 160-218 and 743-854. Baseline seropositivity characterized only six AZD1222 recipients.

CDR1 and CDR2 (germline): LGHDT, YNNKEL (reference sequence). The CDR3 contains 13 residues. V lost 3 bases and J lost 11, with 16 bases in between. Sequencing used immunoSEQ multiplex PCR; TCRdb keeps in-frame clones, though not all of them. In the table there are approximately 94,000 clones, nearly 95% of which are singletons. This sequence joins TRBV3-1 (or the pseudogene TRBV3-2) and TRBJ1-1; D gene ambiguous. Sequencing used peripheral blood, obtained on day 0 of AZD1222 vaccination. This sequence originates from an adult in good health. CDR3 in amino acids: CASSQGAKTGAFF. The CDR3 DNA reads as TGTGCCAGCAGCCAGGGAGCAAAAACTGGCGCTTTCTTT.